This T cell receptor beta chain emerged from a study of blood T cells in healthy people across ages (dated by TCRdb to the mid-2010s). Looking at the study overall: In model experiments, template switching captured about one uniquely barcoded TCR beta cDNA molecule for every two T cells. Age-related changes in TCR beta repertoire diversity were measured in the study by deep sequencing normalized with unique cDNA molecular identifiers. Four age groups were formed from the donors: young (average about 17 years), middle-aged (approximately 41), aged (approximately 60) and long-lived (less than 85). To avoid experimental bias, donors of different ages were spread randomly across the sequencing lanes. Two additional independent replicas of 1 million unique cDNA reads from the same blood draw were analyzed for two donors (one aged 18 to 30 and one aged 80 or older).

This clonotype was observed many times. The antigen this receptor binds is unknown. Per-nucleotide qualities are absent, and no much larger clonotype sits a single base away. Findings and caveats that apply to the study as a whole: The CMV infection status of donors was not known, potentially confounding age-related changes in expanded clonotypes. As age increased, observed TCR beta diversity per million T cells dropped in a roughly linear way, and a significant reduction was already evident by age 40. Estimates of total diversity based on one million sequenced T cells were considered lower bounds and underestimates. Compared with the aged group, the long-lived group had more naive CD4+ T cells, fewer expanded clones and increased TCR diversity, a pattern suggesting age selection. There was a strong correlation between observed TCR beta diversity and the percentage of naive T cells measured by flow cytometry. Bulk unsorted PBMC profiling prevented conclusive comparison of naive and antigen-experienced compartments.

Donors were 30 to 45 systemically healthy Caucasian individuals from Russia aged roughly 6 to 95 years. Roughly 10 milliliters of peripheral blood were collected from each donor into EDTA-treated Vacutainer tubes. Ficoll-Paque density-gradient centrifugation was used to isolate PBMCs, with at least 7 million obtained per sample. Trizol reagent was used to extract total RNA from PBMCs, with at least 6 micrograms per sample. For every donor, an aliquot of PBMCs went through flow cytometry to measure the percentages of naive CD45RAhigh/CD27high T cells. The CDR3 runs 19 residues from the cysteine to the phenylalanine. Only CDR3 DNA remains: 57 bases, in frame from the first base. Germline trimming amounts to 0 bases on V and 4 bases on J, with 19 as the count of junction bases outside the gene matches. CDR1 and CDR2 (DFQATT, SNEGSKA) derive from the germline V gene (reference sequence). Preparation of the library involved 5' RACE. The listed sequencing device is Illumina HiSeq 2500. A second PCR of roughly 7 to 11 cycles was performed with a sample-barcoded 5' primer and a J-beta primer mix. A template-switch 5' adaptor carrying 12 random nucleotides introduced a unique molecular identifier onto each TCR beta cDNA molecule. Each sample yielded at least 2.5 million CDR3-containing paired-end reads. The Mint cDNA synthesis kit, primed by a TRBC-specific oligonucleotide, was used to synthesize first-strand cDNA from all RNA. Following uracil-DNA glycosylase treatment, all cDNA underwent a first 18-cycle PCR with the universal primers M1SS and BC2_uni_R. The paper's data handling went like this. For normalization, 1 million high-quality reads, each with a distinct molecular identifier, were randomly selected from each sample. Reads sharing molecular identifiers were discarded rather than binned into consensus sequences. MiTCR, set to a Q25 quality threshold and the strictest error-elimination algorithm, was used for CDR3 identification, clonotype clustering and error correction. Lower-bound total TCR beta diversity was estimated with a nonparametric unseen species model using Euler transformation. The public reads were reanalyzed by TCRdb: fastp trimming at Q25, MiXCR alignment, in-frame beta chains only. Each record represents a unique CDR3 protein, reported with the most common genes and DNA among its rows. The V and J calls follow TCRdb's processing rather than the paper's. For this sample the table gives about 640,000 distinct CDR3 sequences, of which about 30% were detected only once. Roughly 14% of the sample is taken by the ten largest.

The sequence is built from TRBV20-1 and TRBJ1-2; the junction holds 8 bases that match TRBD1. The source material was blood. The clonotype was recovered from a woman of 80 years or more in good health. Read as DNA, the sequence is TGCAGTGCTAGAGATTTGGGCTACGGACAGGGTATAAGTGGCTATGGCTACACCTTC. Translated, this gives CSARDLGYGQGISGYGYTF.